This is a list of T cell receptor beta chains from one sample in a study of blood T cell repertoires in COVID-19. Clones were sequenced by immunoSEQ multiplex PCR, and TCRdb holds only the in-frame ones, with some missing. This table has some 35,000 clones, around 90% appearing once. Sequenced input: peripheral blood. These receptors came from a man between 60 and 75 years old with active COVID-19. Both conserved end residues are part of each CDR3. The D gene is left open where the match is weak. Clone size, where shown, is once, few, many, or a class for clones that have expanded.

v_call: TRBV24-1; j_call: TRBJ2-1; clone_size: NA; d_call: NA; cdr3_aa: CATSDPGVPNEQFF; cdr3_nt: TGTGCCACCAGTGACCCGGGTGTCCCCAATGAGCAGTTCTTC
v_call: TRBV6-5; j_call: TRBJ2-7; clone_size: NA; d_call: TRBD2; cdr3_aa: CASRLAVAYEQYF; cdr3_nt: TGTGCCAGCAGACTAGCGGTTGCTTACGAGCAGTACTTC
v_call: TRBV2; j_call: TRBJ1-4; clone_size: NA; d_call: NA; cdr3_aa: CASSQTGYEKLFF; cdr3_nt: TGTGCCAGCAGCCAAACAGGGTATGAAAAACTGTTTTTT
v_call: TRBV25-1; j_call: TRBJ2-1; clone_size: NA; d_call: NA; cdr3_aa: CASRAGFSDEQFF; cdr3_nt: TGTGCCAGCAGGGCGGGGTTTAGCGATGAGCAGTTCTTC
v_call: TRBV24-1; j_call: TRBJ2-7; clone_size: NA; d_call: NA; cdr3_aa: CATSDWGGAGWVCEQYF; cdr3_nt: TGTGCCACCAGTGATTGGGGCGGAGCAGGGTGGGTTTGCGAGCAGTACTTC
v_call: TRBV20-1; j_call: TRBJ2-7; clone_size: NA; d_call: NA; cdr3_aa: CSASPGGGVSYEQYF; cdr3_nt: TGCAGTGCTAGTCCGGGGGGCGGCGTTTCCTACGAGCAGTACTTC
v_call: TRBV5-1; j_call: TRBJ1-4; clone_size: NA; d_call: TRBD1; cdr3_aa: CASSDEGQSNEKLFF; cdr3_nt: TGCGCCAGCAGCGACGAGGGACAGTCTAATGAAAAACTGTTTTTT
v_call: TRBV11-3; j_call: TRBJ2-7; clone_size: NA; d_call: TRBD2; cdr3_aa: CASSLGAGVVYEQYF; cdr3_nt: TGTGCCAGCAGCTTAGGAGCGGGAGTAGTATACGAGCAGTACTTC
v_call: TRBV15; j_call: TRBJ1-4; clone_size: NA; d_call: TRBD1; cdr3_aa: CATSRGGTGAEKLFF; cdr3_nt: TGTGCCACCAGCAGAGGAGGGACAGGGGCTGAAAAACTGTTTTTT
v_call: TRBV24-1; j_call: TRBJ2-3; clone_size: NA; d_call: NA; cdr3_aa: CATSDRRGGVTDTQYF; cdr3_nt: TGTGCCACCAGTGACCGTAGAGGGGGGGTAACAGATACGCAGTATTTT
v_call: TRBV4-2; j_call: TRBJ2-7; clone_size: NA; d_call: NA; cdr3_aa: CASSPGTSGSYEQYF; cdr3_nt: TGTGCCAGCAGCCCAGGGACATCGGGCTCCTACGAGCAGTACTTC
v_call: TRBV27; j_call: TRBJ2-3; clone_size: NA; d_call: NA; cdr3_aa: CASSPEIAAIPTDTQYF; cdr3_nt: TGTGCCAGCAGTCCCGAAATAGCGGCTATCCCCACAGATACGCAGTATTTT
v_call: TRBV29-1; j_call: TRBJ1-1; clone_size: medium-sized; d_call: NA; cdr3_aa: CSVNYRASNTEAFF; cdr3_nt: TGCAGCGTCAATTACAGGGCTTCGAACACTGAAGCTTTCTTT
v_call: TRBV2; j_call: TRBJ2-6; clone_size: NA; d_call: NA; cdr3_aa: CASSGTEYSGANVLTF; cdr3_nt: TGTGCCAGCAGTGGGACAGAGTACTCTGGGGCCAACGTCCTGACTTTC
v_call: TRBV4-1; j_call: TRBJ2-2; clone_size: NA; d_call: TRBD2; cdr3_aa: CASSRGLARDYTGELFF; cdr3_nt: TGCGCCAGCAGCCGAGGACTAGCGAGAGATTACACCGGGGAGCTGTTTTTT
v_call: TRBV9; j_call: TRBJ1-2; clone_size: NA; d_call: NA; cdr3_aa: CASSVGPGLYGYTF; cdr3_nt: TGTGCCAGCAGCGTAGGGCCAGGGCTTTATGGCTACACCTTC
v_call: TRBV20-1; j_call: TRBJ2-3; clone_size: NA; d_call: NA; cdr3_aa: CSASLRGDTQYF; cdr3_nt: TGCAGTGCTAGTCTCCGGGGGGATACGCAGTATTTT
v_call: TRBV3-1/TRBV3-2; j_call: TRBJ1-1; clone_size: NA; d_call: NA; cdr3_aa: CASTLQGRNTEAFF; cdr3_nt: TGTGCCAGCACCTTACAGGGTAGAAACACTGAAGCTTTCTTT
v_call: TRBV24-1; j_call: TRBJ2-2; clone_size: NA; d_call: NA; cdr3_aa: CATSDPNSALSSGGELFF; cdr3_nt: TGTGCCACCAGTGACCCAAATTCGGCGCTGTCATCGGGCGGGGAGCTGTTTTTT
v_call: TRBV7-5; j_call: TRBJ2-3; clone_size: few; d_call: NA; cdr3_aa: CARRPGQGTDTQYF; cdr3_nt: TGTGCCAGAAGACCCGGACAGGGCACAGATACGCAGTATTTT
v_call: TRBV7-6; j_call: TRBJ2-3; clone_size: NA; d_call: TRBD1; cdr3_aa: CASSSQGQGATDTQYF; cdr3_nt: TGTGCCAGCAGCTCCCAAGGACAGGGGGCTACAGATACGCAGTATTTT
v_call: TRBV18; j_call: TRBJ1-1; clone_size: NA; d_call: TRBD1; cdr3_aa: CASSPLVSGGSDTEAFF; cdr3_nt: TGTGCCAGCTCACCACTGGTTTCAGGGGGATCCGACACTGAAGCTTTCTTT
v_call: TRBV7-2; j_call: TRBJ1-2; clone_size: NA; d_call: NA; cdr3_aa: CASSLDQAYGYTF; cdr3_nt: TGTGCCAGCAGCTTAGACCAGGCCTATGGCTACACCTTC
v_call: TRBV5-1; j_call: TRBJ2-7; clone_size: NA; d_call: NA; cdr3_aa: CASSLTGTPSFYEQYF; cdr3_nt: TGCGCCAGCAGCTTAACCGGGACACCTTCTTTCTACGAGCAGTACTTC
v_call: TRBV7-9; j_call: TRBJ2-3; clone_size: NA; d_call: NA; cdr3_aa: CASSVPRSPPSTDTQYF; cdr3_nt: TGTGCCAGCAGCGTACCGCGAAGCCCTCCTAGCACAGATACGCAGTATTTT
v_call: TRBV30; j_call: TRBJ1-1; clone_size: NA; d_call: NA; cdr3_aa: CAWSRREGAGGQAFF; cdr3_nt: TGTGCCTGGAGTCGTAGAGAGGGAGCGGGGGGGCAAGCTTTCTTT
v_call: TRBV28; j_call: TRBJ1-2; clone_size: once; d_call: TRBD1; cdr3_aa: CASSPRIRDRGRSYGYTF; cdr3_nt: TGTGCCAGCAGTCCTAGAATCCGGGACAGGGGGCGCAGCTATGGCTACACCTTC
v_call: TRBV11-2; j_call: TRBJ2-3; clone_size: NA; d_call: TRBD2; cdr3_aa: CASSLALAGGTQYF; cdr3_nt: TGTGCCAGCAGCTTAGCACTAGCGGGGGGTACGCAGTATTTT
v_call: TRBV10-1; j_call: TRBJ2-1; clone_size: NA; d_call: TRBD2; cdr3_aa: CASSEGLAGVGDEQFF; cdr3_nt: TGCGCCAGCAGTGAGGGTCTAGCGGGAGTTGGGGATGAGCAGTTCTTC
v_call: TRBV7-7; j_call: TRBJ2-5; clone_size: NA; d_call: TRBD2; cdr3_aa: CASSLARASGTETQYF; cdr3_nt: TGTGCTAGCAGCTTAGCGCGGGCTAGCGGGACTGAGACCCAGTACTTC
v_call: TRBV18; j_call: TRBJ2-3; clone_size: NA; d_call: NA; cdr3_aa: CASSPPGQGLRDTQYF; cdr3_nt: TGTGCCAGCTCACCACCGGGTCAGGGGCTCCGGGATACGCAGTATTTT
v_call: TRBV11-2; j_call: TRBJ2-7; clone_size: NA; d_call: TRBD2; cdr3_aa: CASSLAASGSRSYEQYF; cdr3_nt: TGTGCCAGCAGCCTAGCGGCTAGCGGGAGTCGCTCCTACGAGCAGTACTTC
v_call: TRBV27; j_call: TRBJ2-3; clone_size: NA; d_call: NA; cdr3_aa: CASSPQIDTQYF; cdr3_nt: TGTGCCAGCAGCCCACAAATCGATACGCAGTATTTT
v_call: TRBV4-1; j_call: TRBJ2-6; clone_size: few; d_call: NA; cdr3_aa: CASSQGGLLPSPLSSGANVLTF; cdr3_nt: TGCGCCAGCAGCCAAGGAGGTCTACTCCCTAGTCCCTTAAGCTCTGGGGCCAACGTCCTGACTTTC
v_call: TRBV9; j_call: TRBJ2-2; clone_size: NA; d_call: NA; cdr3_aa: CASSVDNKNTGELFF; cdr3_nt: TGTGCCAGCAGCGTAGATAACAAGAACACCGGGGAGCTGTTTTTT
v_call: TRBV7-3; j_call: TRBJ2-3; clone_size: NA; d_call: TRBD2; cdr3_aa: CASSLLAGSTDTQYF; cdr3_nt: TGTGCCAGCAGCCTTCTAGCGGGGAGCACAGATACGCAGTATTTT
v_call: TRBV2; j_call: TRBJ2-7; clone_size: medium-sized; d_call: NA; cdr3_aa: CATSLANYEQYF; cdr3_nt: TGTGCCACCAGCCTAGCGAACTACGAGCAGTACTTC
v_call: TRBV6-5; j_call: TRBJ2-5; clone_size: NA; d_call: NA; cdr3_aa: CATHASEETQYF; cdr3_nt: TGTGCCACCCACGCCTCAGAAGAGACCCAGTACTTC
v_call: TRBV7-9; j_call: TRBJ2-2; clone_size: few; d_call: NA; cdr3_aa: CASSSTENTGELFF; cdr3_nt: TGTGCCAGCAGTTCGACAGAGAACACCGGGGAGCTGTTTTTT
v_call: TRBV5-6; j_call: TRBJ1-4; clone_size: once; d_call: NA; cdr3_aa: CASSLWAATNEKLFF; cdr3_nt: TGTGCCAGCAGCTTGTGGGCAGCAACTAATGAAAAACTGTTTTTT
v_call: TRBV6-5; j_call: TRBJ1-2; clone_size: NA; d_call: NA; cdr3_aa: CASSYGQRPNYGYTF; cdr3_nt: TGTGCCAGCAGTTACGGACAGCGGCCTAACTATGGCTACACCTTC
v_call: TRBV11-2; j_call: TRBJ1-2; clone_size: few; d_call: NA; cdr3_aa: CASSRTTGSTGYTF; cdr3_nt: TGTGCCAGCAGTCGGACAACAGGGTCTACGGGCTACACCTTC
v_call: TRBV18; j_call: TRBJ2-1; clone_size: NA; d_call: NA; cdr3_aa: CASSPLERGEQFF; cdr3_nt: TGTGCCAGCTCACCTTTGGAAAGGGGTGAACAGTTCTTC
v_call: TRBV11-2; j_call: TRBJ2-5; clone_size: NA; d_call: TRBD1; cdr3_aa: CASSPTTGVETQYF; cdr3_nt: TGTGCCAGCAGCCCGACGACAGGGGTTGAGACCCAGTACTTC
v_call: TRBV4-1; j_call: TRBJ1-4; clone_size: NA; d_call: NA; cdr3_aa: CASSQVGQANEKLFF; cdr3_nt: TGCGCCAGCAGCCAAGTGGGACAAGCTAATGAAAAACTGTTTTTT
v_call: TRBV20-1; j_call: TRBJ1-1; clone_size: NA; d_call: TRBD1; cdr3_aa: CSASETGDTEAFF; cdr3_nt: TGCAGTGCTAGTGAGACAGGGGACACTGAAGCTTTCTTT
v_call: TRBV7-7; j_call: TRBJ2-5; clone_size: NA; d_call: NA; cdr3_aa: CASSRLGQETQYF; cdr3_nt: TGTGCCAGCAGCCGACTAGGCCAAGAGACCCAGTACTTC
v_call: TRBV4-1; j_call: TRBJ1-2; clone_size: few; d_call: NA; cdr3_aa: CASSQERTVYGYTF; cdr3_nt: TGCGCCAGCAGCCAAGAACGGACAGTCTATGGCTACACCTTC
v_call: TRBV6-5; j_call: TRBJ1-5; clone_size: few; d_call: NA; cdr3_aa: CASSRALQPQHF; cdr3_nt: TGTGCCAGCAGCAGGGCACTCCAGCCCCAGCATTTT
v_call: TRBV7-9; j_call: TRBJ2-1; clone_size: NA; d_call: NA; cdr3_aa: CASSSIAEALYNEQFF; cdr3_nt: TGTGCCAGCAGCTCCATCGCGGAGGCGCTCTACAATGAGCAGTTCTTC
v_call: TRBV19; j_call: TRBJ1-4; clone_size: once; d_call: TRBD1; cdr3_aa: CASSIITGGNEKLFF; cdr3_nt: TGTGCCAGTAGTATAATAACAGGGGGTAATGAAAAACTGTTTTTT
v_call: TRBV9; j_call: TRBJ2-1; clone_size: NA; d_call: TRBD1; cdr3_aa: CASSRRDSEYNEQFF; cdr3_nt: TGTGCCAGCAGCCGCCGGGACAGCGAATACAATGAGCAGTTCTTC
v_call: TRBV25-1; j_call: TRBJ1-1; clone_size: NA; d_call: NA; cdr3_aa: CASSAAGQNTEAFF; cdr3_nt: TGTGCCAGCAGTGCCGCCGGACAGAACACTGAAGCTTTCTTT
v_call: TRBV28; j_call: TRBJ2-4; clone_size: NA; d_call: NA; cdr3_aa: CASSSGTGQLAKNIQYF; cdr3_nt: TGTGCCAGCAGCTCTGGGACGGGACAACTAGCCAAAAACATTCAGTACTTC
v_call: TRBV15; j_call: TRBJ2-7; clone_size: once; d_call: TRBD2; cdr3_aa: CATRGSGTSGRATYEQYF; cdr3_nt: TGTGCCACCAGAGGATCAGGCACTAGCGGGAGGGCAACCTACGAGCAGTACTTC